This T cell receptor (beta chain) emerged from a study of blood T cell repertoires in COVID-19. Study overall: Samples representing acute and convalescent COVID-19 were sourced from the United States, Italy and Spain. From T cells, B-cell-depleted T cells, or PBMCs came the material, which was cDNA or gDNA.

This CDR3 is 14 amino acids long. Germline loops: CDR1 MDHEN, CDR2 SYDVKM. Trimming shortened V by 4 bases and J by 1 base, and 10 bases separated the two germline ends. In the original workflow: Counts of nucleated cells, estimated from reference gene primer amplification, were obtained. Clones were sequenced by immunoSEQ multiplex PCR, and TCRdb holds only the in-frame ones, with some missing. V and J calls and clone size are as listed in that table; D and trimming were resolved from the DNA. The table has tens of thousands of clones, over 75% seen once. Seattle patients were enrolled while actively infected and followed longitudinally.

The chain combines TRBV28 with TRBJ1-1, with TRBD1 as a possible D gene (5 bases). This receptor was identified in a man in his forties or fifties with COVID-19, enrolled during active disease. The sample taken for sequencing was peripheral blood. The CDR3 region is CASSWGRRNTEAFF. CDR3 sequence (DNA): TGTGCCAGCAGTTGGGGCAGAAGGAACACTGAAGCTTTCTTT. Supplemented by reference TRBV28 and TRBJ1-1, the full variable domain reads DVKVTQSSRYLVKRTGEKVFLECVQDMDHENMFWYRQDPGLGLRLIYFSYDVKMKEKGDIPEGYSVSREKKERFSLILESASTNQTSMYLCASSWGRRNTEAFFGQGTRLTVV.